The clone carrying this T cell receptor beta chain was observed a single time. The data stem from a study of T cell changes during pregnancy in multiple sclerosis. Method: immunoSEQ multiplex PCR; TCRdb's copy keeps in-frame clones and lacks some. Of 70,000 to 80,000 clones listed, just under 95% are singletons. The V and J ends lost 5 bases and 2 bases, in that order; junction bases with no gene match: 9. This CDR3 contains 15 residues. CDR1 is MNHEY and CDR2 is SMNVEV in the germline V gene (reference sequence). The sequencing used peripheral blood, collected after pregnancy. The chain couples TRBV27 to TRBJ2-7; 7 bases align to TRBD1. The TCR comes from a female donor in good health, enrolled as a control in a pregnancy study. CDR3 region: CASSLSGGPTYEQYF. CDR3 in DNA: TGTGCCAGCAGTCTGTCAGGGGGACCCACCTACGAGCAGTACTTC.